This TCR beta chain was captured in a study of T cells after yellow fever vaccination. As for the study in general: Low-cell-number fractions were prepared with SMART-Seq v4 Ultra Low Input. Study-wide results and limits: The secondary response showed a weaker magnitude and a faster peak, day 5 versus 15. Overlap between CD4 and CD8 compartments was detected for a small share of clonotypes.

This clonotype was seen ten or more times. Its matching antigen is unknown. In making TCR cDNA, 5'RACE template switching added a universal primer site and UMIs to it. Via MiXCR, TCRdb re-called the 5' RACE reads, giving one row per CDR3 protein. The sample shows 100,000 to 150,000 distinct CDR3 sequences, about 7.2% of them seen only once. Sequencing used CD4+ T cells sorted from PBMCs, obtained roughly 47 days after the first yellow fever vaccination. The receptor comes from a man younger than 35 who received the YFV17D yellow fever vaccine.

CDR3 nucleotide sequence: TGCAGTGCCCAAAGCGGGGGCGGATCAACCGGGGAGCTGTTTTTT. This sequence encodes CSAQSGGGSTGELFF. V and J are TRBV20-1 and TRBJ2-2, with 8 positions matching TRBD2. The germline V gene encodes CDR1 DFQATT and CDR2 SNEGSKA (reference sequence). Trimming cost V 6 bases and J 5 bases; bases outside gene matches: 11. This CDR3 has 15 residues.